The rows below give T cell receptor beta chains drawn from one sample of a study of vaccination and CD4 T cells after COVID-19. TCRdb re-called the PCR reads through MiXCR, storing one row per CDR3 protein. The table shows 35,000 to 45,000 distinct CDR3 sequences, with more than 30% occurring only once. Source: CD4+ T cells from blood, taken about 7 months after SARS-CoV-2 vaccination. These receptors originate from a human donor who had recovered from COVID-19. Each CDR3 is given with its conserved first and last residue. The D gene is left open where the match is weak. Clone size, where shown, is once, few, many, or a class for clones that have expanded.

D gene	V gene	clone size	J gene	CDR3 protein	CDR3 DNA
NA	TRBV7-2	NA	TRBJ2-7	CASSYSGTGGTEQYF	TGTGCCAGCAGCTACTCTGGGACCGGCGGTACGGAGCAGTACTTC
TRBD2	TRBV20-1	few	TRBJ2-3	CSAGVGAGGLADTQYF	TGCAGTGCTGGAGTCGGTGCGGGAGGGCTGGCAGATACGCAGTATTTT
NA	TRBV5-5	NA	TRBJ1-6	CASSRDPGASGSPLHF	TGTGCCAGCAGCCGGGACCCCGGGGCGTCTGGGTCACCCCTCCACTTT
NA	TRBV7-2	few	TRBJ2-3	CASSLGLVLADTQYF	TGTGCCAGCAGCTTAGGGCTTGTGTTGGCAGATACGCAGTATTTT
TRBD2	TRBV7-9	few	TRBJ2-1	CASSQLAGLLEFF	TGTGCCAGCAGCCAACTAGCGGGTCTTTTGGAGTTCTTC
NA	TRBV18	NA	TRBJ2-5	CASSPPTAQTETQYF	TGTGCCAGCTCACCACCGACTGCTCAAACGGAGACCCAGTACTTC
TRBD2	TRBV20-1	NA	TRBJ2-1	CSAVDIAGSSYNEQFF	TGCAGTGCTGTCGATATAGCGGGGAGCTCCTACAATGAGCAGTTCTTC
NA	TRBV20-1	NA	TRBJ2-7	CSARDPRVGHEQYF	TGCAGTGCTAGAGATCCGAGAGTTGGGCACGAGCAGTACTTC
NA	TRBV20-1	NA	TRBJ2-7	CSAREGQTMSYEQYF	TGCAGTGCTAGAGAGGGGCAGACTATGAGCTACGAGCAGTACTTC
NA	TRBV5-8	few	TRBJ2-5	CASSLEGTQYF	TGTGCCAGCAGCTTGGAGGGGACCCAGTACTTC
TRBD2	TRBV20-1	NA	TRBJ2-5	CSARPPSGSKEAQYF	TGCAGTGCTAGACCCCCTAGCGGCAGTAAAGAGGCCCAGTACTTC
NA	TRBV27	many	TRBJ1-6	CASSWQGNSPLHF	TGTGCCAGCAGTTGGCAGGGCAATTCACCCCTCCACTTT
TRBD1	TRBV27	few	TRBJ2-1	CASSFRDRDGNEQFF	TGTGCCAGCAGTTTTCGGGACAGGGATGGCAATGAGCAGTTCTTC
TRBD2	TRBV5-1	once	TRBJ2-5	CASSDSAGVETQYF	TGCGCCAGCAGCGACTCGGCGGGAGTAGAGACCCAGTACTTC
TRBD1	TRBV6-2/TRBV6-3	NA	TRBJ1-1	CASIPRTGFTNTEAFF	TGTGCCAGCATCCCCAGGACAGGCTTCACGAACACTGAAGCTTTCTTT
TRBD1	TRBV20-1	few	TRBJ2-3	CSAQQGVMTDTQYF	TGCAGTGCTCAACAGGGGGTAATGACAGATACGCAGTATTTT
NA	TRBV15	few	TRBJ1-2	CATSQRGAGYTF	TGTGCCACCAGTCAGAGGGGGGCAGGCTACACCTTC
NA	TRBV27	few	TRBJ1-2	CASSSPNYGYTF	TGTGCCAGCAGTTCACCTAACTATGGCTACACCTTC
NA	TRBV5-1	NA	TRBJ2-7	CASARGDFGSEQYF	TGCGCCAGCGCTAGGGGGGACTTTGGATCCGAGCAGTACTTC
NA	TRBV7-2	medium-sized	TRBJ1-5	CASSLQSWGSNQPQHF	TGTGCCAGCAGCCTTCAGAGTTGGGGCTCCAATCAGCCCCAGCATTTT
NA	TRBV6-1	NA	TRBJ2-7	CASRREETGFSYEQYF	TGTGCCAGCAGGAGGGAAGAGACTGGATTCTCCTACGAGCAGTACTTC
NA	TRBV7-9	few	TRBJ2-3	CASSSPTRPTQYF	TGTGCCAGCAGCTCTCCAACGCGACCTACGCAGTATTTT
TRBD1	TRBV6-1	NA	TRBJ2-2	CASSEALIGGANTGELFF	TGTGCCAGCAGTGAAGCGCTTATAGGGGGCGCGAACACCGGGGAGCTGTTTTTT
NA	TRBV20-1	NA	TRBJ1-2	CSAHPTERYGYTF	TGCAGTGCCCACCCAACAGAGCGCTATGGCTACACCTTC
TRBD1	TRBV15	NA	TRBJ2-2	CATRERGRDTGELFF	TGTGCCACCAGGGAAAGGGGGCGGGACACCGGGGAGCTGTTTTTT
TRBD2	TRBV7-3	few	TRBJ2-2	CASSATGTGRGRAGELFF	TGTGCCAGCAGCGCCACCGGCACGGGTCGCGGGAGGGCCGGGGAGCTGTTTTTT
TRBD2	TRBV6-5	NA	TRBJ2-3	CASSYSLAGRAADTQYF	TGTGCCAGCAGTTACTCGCTAGCCGGGAGGGCCGCAGATACGCAGTATTTT
NA	TRBV6-5	few	TRBJ1-6	CASSYLRQSSNSPLHF	TGTGCCAGCAGTTACCTCAGACAGAGTTCTAATTCACCCCTCCACTTT
NA	TRBV28	few	TRBJ1-5	CASSPPTGQPQHF	TGTGCCAGCAGTCCCCCAACAGGTCAGCCCCAGCATTTT
NA	TRBV23-1	few	TRBJ2-5	CASSLVGRSPETQYF	TGCGCCAGCAGTCTAGTGGGCCGCTCCCCAGAGACCCAGTACTTC
NA	TRBV6-1	few	TRBJ1-5	CASSADKGPWANQPQHF	TGTGCCAGCAGTGCCGATAAGGGACCTTGGGCGAATCAGCCCCAGCATTTT
TRBD2	TRBV6-5	few	TRBJ2-7	CASSYSTSGSSSDEQYF	TGTGCCAGCAGTTACTCGACTAGCGGGAGTTCTTCCGACGAGCAGTACTTC
NA	TRBV6-5	NA	TRBJ2-7	CASSYSPGGSYEQYF	TGTGCCAGCAGTTATTCTCCAGGTGGATCCTACGAGCAGTACTTC
TRBD1	TRBV6-5	NA	TRBJ1-6	CASSSGQGNSPLHF	TGTGCCAGCAGTTCGGGACAGGGTAATTCACCCCTCCACTTT
TRBD1	TRBV10-1	NA	TRBJ2-7	CASSESTTGGFEQYF	TGCGCCAGCAGTGAGTCGACGACAGGGGGCTTCGAGCAGTACTTC
TRBD1	TRBV5-4	NA	TRBJ2-7	CASSSGQGAYGEQYF	TGTGCCAGCAGCTCGGGACAGGGGGCTTACGGTGAGCAGTACTTC
NA	TRBV6-2/TRBV6-3	NA	TRBJ2-1	CASSRQWGQFF	TGTGCCAGCAGTCGACAATGGGGGCAGTTCTTC
NA	TRBV15	NA	TRBJ2-5	CATSRDRQDNGGETQYF	TGTGCCACCAGCAGAGATAGGCAGGACAACGGGGGAGAGACCCAGTACTTC
NA	TRBV25-1	NA	TRBJ2-5	CASSDRDIKETQYF	TGTGCCAGCAGTGACCGGGACATCAAAGAGACCCAGTACTTC
NA	TRBV15	few	TRBJ1-5	CATSTGHRWPQHF	TGTGCCACCAGCACGGGACATCGTTGGCCCCAGCATTTT
NA	TRBV28	few	TRBJ1-2	CASSPNRVKNTF	TGTGCCAGCAGTCCTAACAGGGTGAAGAACACCTTC